The TCR beta chain described here comes from a study of cytomegalovirus exposure and HLA in healthy donors. Overall study results and limits: TRBV6-2, TRBV6-3 and other indistinguishable V segments were excluded.

The PCR contained 60 Vbeta and 13 Jbeta primers. Using immunoSEQ multiplex PCR, the repertoire was profiled, and TCRdb retains in-frame clones only, with some absent. The profile covers 200,000 to 250,000 clones, with roughly 91% appearing a single time and roughly 1% taken by the ten largest. This clone was seen only a few times. Antigen specificity is unknown. V lost 0 bases, J lost 2 bases, and 9 bases lay in between. The CDR3 has 15 amino acids. CDR1 is SGDLS and CDR2 is YYNGEE in the germline V gene. The chain combines TRBV9 with TRBJ1-5; D remains unclear. Specimen: PBMCs. This TCR was sampled from a woman aged 18-35 years in good health and CMV-seronegative. This CDR3 is CASSVAPSGNQPQHF. CDR3 nucleotides: TGTGCCAGCAGCGTAGCGCCATCGGGCAATCAGCCCCAGCATTTT.